This T cell receptor beta chain was identified in a study of early T cells in non-severe SARS-CoV-2 infection. Study-level points and caveats: The matching step, a VDJdb search, favored anti-spike CD8 responses and missed private and CD4 specificities.

This clonotype was picked up many times. Antigen unknown. MiXCR, applied by TCRdb to the 5' RACE reads, yields one record per CDR3 protein. The sample has around 30,000 distinct CDR3 sequences; roughly 5.3% are singletons. This receptor was identified in an adult who was a healthcare worker with PCR-confirmed SARS-CoV-2 infection or an uninfected control (not recorded which). Material: whole blood.

The CDR3 sequence: CATSESPTSGAYNEQFF. CDR3 coding DNA: TGTGCCACCAGTGAATCCCCGACTAGCGGGGCCTACAATGAGCAGTTCTTC. This chain uses TRBV24-1 with TRBJ2-1, with 11 positions matching TRBD2. The CDR3 loop spans 17 amino acids. CDR1 is KGHDR, CDR2 SFDVKD, per germline. V dropped 4 bases and J dropped 2; count of bases not matched to a gene: 6.